This TCR beta chain stems from a study of blood T cell repertoires in COVID-19. Study as a whole: The United States, Italy and Spain supplied acute and convalescent COVID-19 samples. T cells, B-cell-depleted T cells, or PBMCs provided the cDNA or gDNA that served as material.

The germline CDR1 and CDR2 sequences are LNHDA and SQIVND (reference sequence). CDR3 length equals 14 residues. V was pared by 4 bases and J by 4 bases, with 7 bases of the junction left unmatched. Sequencing was performed with immunoSEQ multiplex PCR; in TCRdb, only in-frame clones are kept and a portion is missing. The sample lists some 39,000 clones; more than 65% were seen once. The source material was peripheral blood. The clonotype originates from a man of 80 years or more with acute or convalescent COVID-19. The chain combines TRBV19 with TRBJ2-7; 7 bases fit TRBD1. This chain's CDR3 is CASSTDRDGYEQYF. CDR3 sequence (DNA): TGTGCCAGTAGTACAGACAGGGATGGGTACGAGCAGTACTTC.